This passage covers 4 T cell receptor beta chains from one sample sequenced in a study of cytomegalovirus exposure and HLA in healthy donors. Primers for the PCR totalled 60 Vbeta and 13 Jbeta. TCRdb's table, derived via immunoSEQ multiplex PCR, lists solely in-frame clones and lacks some. The data contain roughly 160,000 clones, 60% to 80% of them singletons. The sequenced sample consisted of PBMCs. The receptors derive from a man between 60 and 75 years old in good health and CMV-seronegative.

This clone was recorded only once. This chain uses TRBV7-2 with TRBJ1-4; 10 nucleotides line up with TRBD1. Trimming at V came to 5 bases and at J to 8 bases, leaving 5 bases not matched to a gene. The CDR3 extends over 14 amino acids. Germline V CDR1 and CDR2: SGHTA, FQGNSA. The CDR3, as DNA: TGTGCCAGCAGCCGGGGACAGGGGAGGGAAAAACTGTTTTTT. Its translation is CASSRGQGREKLFF.

J is TRBJ2-7 and V is TRBV10-2, with 10 bases lining up with TRBD2. This CDR3 contains 14 residues. The germline gives CDR1 WSHSY, CDR2 SAAADI. J gave up 2 bases and V 8 bases, and 6 bases lay outside the gene matches. For the CDR3, the DNA is TGCGCCAGCGAGACTAGCGGGCGCGCCTACGAGCAGTACTTC. It yields the protein CASETSGRAYEQYF.

Turning to this clone: The DNA is left out, because the CDR3 cannot be placed on it with certainty; the CDR3 is given as TCRdb lists it. V gene TRBV6-5 combines with J gene TRBJ2-7; the D call TRBD1 from the table was never checked on the DNA. The CDR3 spans 15 residues, counting both ends. Germline assignment: CDR1 MNHEY and CDR2 SVGAGI. CDR3 protein: CASSYTFDRAYEQYF.

V is TRBV30 and J is TRBJ2-3; 14 nucleotides match TRBD2. Germline V CDR1 and CDR2: GTSNPN, SVGIG (reference sequence). Trimming removed 5 bases from V and 3 bases from J; junction bases left unmatched: 7. The CDR3 extends over 16 amino acids. The CDR3 reads CAWQRLAGGPTDTQYF. The CDR3 DNA is TGTGCCTGGCAGCGACTAGCGGGAGGGCCAACAGATACGCAGTATTTT.